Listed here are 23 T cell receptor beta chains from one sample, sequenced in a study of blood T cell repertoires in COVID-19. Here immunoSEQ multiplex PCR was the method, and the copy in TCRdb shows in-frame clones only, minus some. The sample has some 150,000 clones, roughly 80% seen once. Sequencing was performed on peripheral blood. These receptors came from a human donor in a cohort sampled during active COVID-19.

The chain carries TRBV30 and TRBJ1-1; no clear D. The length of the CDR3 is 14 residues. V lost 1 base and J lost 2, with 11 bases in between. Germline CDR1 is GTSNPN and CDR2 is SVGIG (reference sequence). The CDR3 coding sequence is TGTGCCTGGAGTGCCATCACAGCCAACACTGAAGCTTTCTTT. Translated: CAWSAITANTEAFF.

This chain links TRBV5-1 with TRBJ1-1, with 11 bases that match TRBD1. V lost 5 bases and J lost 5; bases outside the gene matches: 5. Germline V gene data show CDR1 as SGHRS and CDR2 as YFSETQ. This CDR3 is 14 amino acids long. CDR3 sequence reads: CASSPGQGATEAFF. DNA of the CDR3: TGCGCCAGCAGTCCCGGACAGGGGGCGACTGAAGCTTTCTTT.

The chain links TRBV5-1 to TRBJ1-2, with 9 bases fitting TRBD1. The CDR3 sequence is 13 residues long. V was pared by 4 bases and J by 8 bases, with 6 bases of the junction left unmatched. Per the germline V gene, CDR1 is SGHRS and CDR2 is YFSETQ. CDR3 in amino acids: CASSPTGGSGYTF. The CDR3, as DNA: TGCGCCAGCAGCCCGACAGGGGGATCGGGCTACACCTTC.

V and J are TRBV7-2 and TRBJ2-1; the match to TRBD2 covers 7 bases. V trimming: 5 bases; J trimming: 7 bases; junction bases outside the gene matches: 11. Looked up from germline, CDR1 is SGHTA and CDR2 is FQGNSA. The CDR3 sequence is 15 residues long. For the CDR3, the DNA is TGTGCCAGCAGCCATGTGCGGGGGACGGGGAATGAGCAGTTCTTC. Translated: CASSHVRGTGNEQFF.

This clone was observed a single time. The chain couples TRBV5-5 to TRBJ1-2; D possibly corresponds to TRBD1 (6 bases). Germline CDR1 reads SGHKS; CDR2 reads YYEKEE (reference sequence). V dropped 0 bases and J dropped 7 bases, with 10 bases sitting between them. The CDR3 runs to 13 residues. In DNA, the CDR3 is TGTGCCAGCAGCTTGGACAGGGTGGGTGGCTACACCTTC. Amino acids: CASSLDRVGGYTF.

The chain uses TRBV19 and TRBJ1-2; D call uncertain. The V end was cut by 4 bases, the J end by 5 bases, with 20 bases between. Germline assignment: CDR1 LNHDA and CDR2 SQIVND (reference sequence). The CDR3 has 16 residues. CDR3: CASSTRGDSSLYGYTF. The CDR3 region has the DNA TGTGCCAGTAGTACCCGAGGAGACTCTAGTCTTTATGGCTACACCTTC.

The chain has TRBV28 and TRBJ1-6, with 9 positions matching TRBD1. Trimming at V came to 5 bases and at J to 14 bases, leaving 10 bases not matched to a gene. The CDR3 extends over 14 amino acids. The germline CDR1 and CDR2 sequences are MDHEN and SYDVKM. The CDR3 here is CASSRGDRALSLHF. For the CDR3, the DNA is TGTGCCAGCAGTCGGGGGGACAGGGCCCTTTCCCTCCACTTT.

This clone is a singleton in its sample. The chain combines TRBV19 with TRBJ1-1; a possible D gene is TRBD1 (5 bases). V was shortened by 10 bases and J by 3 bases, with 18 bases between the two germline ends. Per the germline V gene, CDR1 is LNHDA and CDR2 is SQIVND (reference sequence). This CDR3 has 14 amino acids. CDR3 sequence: CATRRWGGDTEAFF. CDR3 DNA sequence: TGTGCCACCCGCCGTTGGGGCGGGGACACTGAAGCTTTCTTT.

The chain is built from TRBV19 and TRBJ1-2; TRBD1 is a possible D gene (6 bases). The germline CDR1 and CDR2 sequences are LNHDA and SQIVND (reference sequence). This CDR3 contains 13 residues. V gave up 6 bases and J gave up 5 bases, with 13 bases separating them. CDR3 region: CASSSQGLYGYTF. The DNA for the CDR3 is TGTGCCAGTAGCTCGCAGGGGCTTTATGGCTACACCTTC.

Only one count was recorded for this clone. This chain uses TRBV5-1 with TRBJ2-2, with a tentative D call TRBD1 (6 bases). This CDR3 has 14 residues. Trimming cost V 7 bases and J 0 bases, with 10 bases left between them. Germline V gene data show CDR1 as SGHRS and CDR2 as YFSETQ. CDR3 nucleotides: TGCGCCAGCCGGGACAATGCGAACACCGGGGAGCTGTTTTTT. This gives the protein CASRDNANTGELFF.

The CDR3: CASSPGQGLAGALYEQYF. CDR3 DNA: TGTGCCAGCAGTCCGGGACAGGGTTTAGCGGGGGCCCTCTACGAGCAGTACTTC. The chain couples TRBV6-6 to TRBJ2-7; the D call may be TRBD1 or TRBD2 (9 bases each). The V and J ends lost 5 bases and 3 bases respectively, with 26 bases between them. The V gene's germline CDR1 is MNHNY and CDR2 SVGAGI (reference sequence). This CDR3 is built from 18 residues.

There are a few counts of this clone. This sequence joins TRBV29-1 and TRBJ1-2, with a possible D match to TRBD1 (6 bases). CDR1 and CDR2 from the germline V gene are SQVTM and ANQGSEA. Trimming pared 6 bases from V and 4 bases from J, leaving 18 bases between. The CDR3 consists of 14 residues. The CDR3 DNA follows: TGCAGCGTCGTACAGGGCCAGCAGGTCTATGGCTACACCTTC. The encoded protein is CSVVQGQQVYGYTF.

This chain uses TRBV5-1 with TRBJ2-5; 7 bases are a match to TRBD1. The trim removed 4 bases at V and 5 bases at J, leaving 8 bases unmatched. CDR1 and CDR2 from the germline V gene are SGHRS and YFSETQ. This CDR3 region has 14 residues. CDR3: CASSTGQVQETQYF. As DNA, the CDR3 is TGCGCCAGCAGCACAGGACAGGTTCAGGAGACCCAGTACTTC. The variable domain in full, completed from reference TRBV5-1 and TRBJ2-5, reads KAGVTQTPRYLIKTRGQQVTLSCSPISGHRSVSWYQQTPGQGLQFLFEYFSETQRNKGNFPGRFSGRQFSNSRSEMNVSTLELGDSALYLCASSTGQVQETQYFGPGTRLLVL.

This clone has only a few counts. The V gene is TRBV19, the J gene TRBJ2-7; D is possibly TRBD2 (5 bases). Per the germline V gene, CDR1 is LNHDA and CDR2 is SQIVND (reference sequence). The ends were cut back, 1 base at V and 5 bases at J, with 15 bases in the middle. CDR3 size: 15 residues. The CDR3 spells CASSIATAAVHEQYF. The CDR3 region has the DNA TGTGCCAGTAGTATAGCGACGGCAGCGGTCCACGAGCAGTACTTC.

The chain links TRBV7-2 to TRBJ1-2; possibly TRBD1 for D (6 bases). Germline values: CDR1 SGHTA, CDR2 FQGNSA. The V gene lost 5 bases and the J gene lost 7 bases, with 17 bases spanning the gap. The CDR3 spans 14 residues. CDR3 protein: CASSPGASGPGYTF. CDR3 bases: TGTGCCAGCAGCCCAGGGGCTTCGGGACCTGGCTACACCTTC.

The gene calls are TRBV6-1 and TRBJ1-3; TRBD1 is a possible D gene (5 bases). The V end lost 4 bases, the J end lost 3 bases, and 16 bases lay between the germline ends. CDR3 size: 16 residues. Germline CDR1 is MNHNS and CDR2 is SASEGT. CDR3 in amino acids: CASSGRDSGGGNTIYF. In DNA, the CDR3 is TGTGCCAGCAGTGGACGGGACTCGGGGGGTGGAAACACCATATATTTT.

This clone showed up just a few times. The CDR3 loop reads CASSLDRMDEKLFF. The DNA of the CDR3 is TGTGCCAGCAGTCTGGACAGGATGGATGAAAAACTGTTTTTT. The chain links TRBV2 to TRBJ1-4, with 7 nucleotides matching TRBD1. V was clipped by 5 bases and J by 6 bases; unmatched bases: 6. The CDR3 consists of 14 residues. Germline CDR1 reads SNHLY; CDR2 reads FYNNEI.

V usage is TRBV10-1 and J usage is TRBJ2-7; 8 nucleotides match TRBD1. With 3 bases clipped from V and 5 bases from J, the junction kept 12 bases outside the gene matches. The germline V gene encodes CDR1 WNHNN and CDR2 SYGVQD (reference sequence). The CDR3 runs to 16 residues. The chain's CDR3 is CASSDGGQALVDEQYF. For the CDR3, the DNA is TGCGCCAGCAGTGACGGGGGACAGGCGTTGGTCGACGAGCAGTACTTC.

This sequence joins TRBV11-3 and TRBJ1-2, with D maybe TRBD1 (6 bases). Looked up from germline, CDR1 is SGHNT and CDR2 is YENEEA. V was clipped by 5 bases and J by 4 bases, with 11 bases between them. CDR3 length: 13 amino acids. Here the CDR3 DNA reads TGTGCCAGCAGCCCATCGGACAGCTATGGCTACACCTTC. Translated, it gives CASSPSDSYGYTF.

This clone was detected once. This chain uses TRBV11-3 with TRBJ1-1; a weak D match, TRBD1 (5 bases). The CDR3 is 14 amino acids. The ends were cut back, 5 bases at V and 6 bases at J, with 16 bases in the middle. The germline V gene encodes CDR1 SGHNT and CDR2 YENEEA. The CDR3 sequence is CASSPPGLGAEAFF. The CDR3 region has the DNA TGTGCCAGCAGCCCTCCGGGACTCGGGGCTGAAGCTTTCTTT.

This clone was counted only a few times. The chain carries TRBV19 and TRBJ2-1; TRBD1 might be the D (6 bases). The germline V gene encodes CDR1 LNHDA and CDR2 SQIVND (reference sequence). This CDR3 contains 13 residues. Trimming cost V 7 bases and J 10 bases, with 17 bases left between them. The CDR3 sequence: CASMGARSREQFF. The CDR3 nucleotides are TGTGCCAGTATGGGGGCTAGGTCCAGAGAGCAGTTCTTC.

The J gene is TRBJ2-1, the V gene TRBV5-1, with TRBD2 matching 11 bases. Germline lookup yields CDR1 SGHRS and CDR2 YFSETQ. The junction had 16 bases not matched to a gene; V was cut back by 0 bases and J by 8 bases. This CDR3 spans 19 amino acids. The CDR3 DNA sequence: TGCGCCAGCAGCTTGGGGTCCCGATCCACTAGCGGGGGCATGGATGAGCAGTTCTTC. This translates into CASSLGSRSTSGGMDEQFF.

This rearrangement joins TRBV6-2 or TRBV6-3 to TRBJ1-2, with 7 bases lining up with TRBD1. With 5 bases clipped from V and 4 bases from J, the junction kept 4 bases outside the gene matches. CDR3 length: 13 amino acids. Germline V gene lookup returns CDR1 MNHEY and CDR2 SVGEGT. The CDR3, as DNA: TGTGCCAGCAGTGGGGGACAGACCTATGGCTACACCTTC. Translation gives CASSGGQTYGYTF.